The clone carrying this TCR beta chain was observed a few times. This sample is drawn from a study of CD8 T cells in ankylosing spondylitis. V lost 6 bases and J lost 6; bases outside the gene matches: 6. This CDR3 has 15 residues. CDR1 is DFQATT, CDR2 SNEGSKA, per germline (reference sequence). Via MiXCR, TCRdb re-called the 5' RACE reads, giving one row per CDR3 protein. The sample includes approximately 200,000 distinct CDR3 sequences, over 10% of them seen just once. The sample taken for sequencing was blood, either unsorted or a sorted T cell fraction (not recorded which). This receptor was identified in a female donor with ankylosing spondylitis or in good health (not recorded which). The J gene is TRBJ2-1, the V gene TRBV20-1; 15 bases are shared with TRBD2. CDR3 in amino acids: CSAEPGLAGGNEQFF. The CDR3, as DNA: TGCAGTGCGGAGCCGGGACTAGCGGGGGGCAATGAGCAGTTCTTC.